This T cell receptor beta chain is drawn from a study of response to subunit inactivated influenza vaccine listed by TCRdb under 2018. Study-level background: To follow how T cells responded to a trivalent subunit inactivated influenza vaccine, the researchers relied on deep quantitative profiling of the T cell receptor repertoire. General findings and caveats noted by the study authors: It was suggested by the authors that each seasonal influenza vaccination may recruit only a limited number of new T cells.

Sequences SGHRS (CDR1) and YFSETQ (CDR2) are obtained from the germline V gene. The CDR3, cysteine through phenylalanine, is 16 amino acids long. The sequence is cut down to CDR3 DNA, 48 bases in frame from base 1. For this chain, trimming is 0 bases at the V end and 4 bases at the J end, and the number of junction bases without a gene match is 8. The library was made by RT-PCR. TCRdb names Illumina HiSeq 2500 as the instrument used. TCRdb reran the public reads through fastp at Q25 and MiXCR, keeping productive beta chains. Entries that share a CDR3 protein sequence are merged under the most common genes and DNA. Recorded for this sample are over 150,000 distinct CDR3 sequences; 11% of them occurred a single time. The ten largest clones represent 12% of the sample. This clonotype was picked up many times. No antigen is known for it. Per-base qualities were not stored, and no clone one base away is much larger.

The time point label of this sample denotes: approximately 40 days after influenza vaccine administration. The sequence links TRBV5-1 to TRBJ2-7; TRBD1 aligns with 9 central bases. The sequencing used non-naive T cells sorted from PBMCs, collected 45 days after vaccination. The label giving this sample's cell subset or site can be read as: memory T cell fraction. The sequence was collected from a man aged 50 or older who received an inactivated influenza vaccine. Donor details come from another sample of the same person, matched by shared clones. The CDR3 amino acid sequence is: CASSLGPGTGTYEQYF. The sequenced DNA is TGCGCCAGCAGCTTGGGACCAGGGACAGGGACATACGAGCAGTACTTC.